The 30 T cell receptor beta chains given below trace back to one sample, sequenced in a study of metastatic and nonmetastatic thyroid tumors. With MiXCR, TCRdb called clones anew from the PCR reads. Of around 16,000 clones detected, roughly an eighth appear once; the ten largest clones hold approximately 15%. None of the patients had undergone any treatment ahead of thyroid surgery. The source material was tumor tissue. These receptor sequences come from a female donor with papillary thyroid cancer or a benign thyroid nodule (not recorded which). Some clones in this sample may be carry-over from other donors' samples.

This clone is categorized as medium-sized (0.01 to 0.1%). This rearrangement joins TRBV19 to TRBJ1-5; TRBD1 matches at 7 bases. Germline V lookup: CDR1 LNHDA, CDR2 SQIVND (reference sequence). The V segment lost 6 bases and the J segment 7 bases; nucleotides outside the gene matches: 9. The CDR3 runs 14 residues. In DNA, the CDR3 is TGTGCCAGTAGGAGAGAAGGGGGCTCACAGCCCCAGCATTTT. It yields the protein CASRREGGSQPQHF. Supplemented by reference TRBV19 and TRBJ1-5, the full variable domain reads DGGITQSPKYLFRKEGQNVTLSCEQNLNHDAMYWYRQDPGQGLRLIYYSQIVNDFQKGDIAEGYSVSREKKESFPLTVTSAQKNPTAFYLCASRREGGSQPQHFGDGTRLSIL.

This clone was seen at least ten times. V usage is TRBV5-6 and J usage is TRBJ1-1; 7 nucleotides align to TRBD1. This CDR3 has 13 residues. Trimming took 4 bases from V and 5 from J; bases not matched to a gene: 5. Germline V gives CDR1 SGHDT, CDR2 YYEEEE. CDR3 region: CASSRQGWTEAFF. In nucleotides, the CDR3 is TGTGCCAGCAGCCGACAGGGCTGGACTGAAGCTTTCTTT.

The chain recombines TRBV3-1 with TRBJ1-2; D uncertain. CDR3 length equals 15 residues. Trimming took off 0 bases at V and 4 bases at J, with 12 bases between the two ends. Looked up from germline, CDR1 is LGHDT and CDR2 is YNNKEL (reference sequence). The CDR3 nucleotides are TGTGCCAGCAGCCAAGATCTATGGGTTAGCTATGGCTACACCTTC. Protein product: CASSQDLWVSYGYTF.

In this sample, this clone turned up many times. The chain is built from TRBV2 and TRBJ2-7; 7 bases align to TRBD2. The length of the CDR3 is 15 residues. From germline, CDR1 is SNHLY and CDR2 FYNNEI. CDR3 nucleotides: TGTGCTAGCGGCGCCACCGGGACTAATGCCTACGAGCAGTACTTC. It yields the protein CASGATGTNAYEQYF.

Ten or more counts support this clone. Being one base from a much bigger clone, this may be a read error. The sample carries other DNA sequences with the same CDR3. The chain links TRBV19 to TRBJ1-2, with 7 bases fitting TRBD1. This CDR3 spans 13 amino acids. Germline V gene lookup returns CDR1 LNHDA and CDR2 SQIVND (reference sequence). The DNA of the CDR3 is TGTGCCAGTAGTCTACTACAGGGGTATGGCTACACCTTT. Encoded protein: CASSLLQGYGYTF.

This clone has at least ten counts. The chain employs TRBV20-1 and TRBJ2-3; 7 bases are a match to TRBD1. This CDR3 comprises 13 residues. Germline values: CDR1 DFQATT, CDR2 SNEGSKA (reference sequence). V lost 6 bases to trimming and J lost 1 base; unmatched junction nucleotides: 4. The CDR3 DNA reads as TGCAGTGCACAAGACAGGGGCACAGATACGCAGTATTTT. Its protein product is CSAQDRGTDTQYF.

Many counts were recorded for this clone. The genes are TRBV6-2 or TRBV6-3 and TRBJ2-5; weak D call: TRBD2 (6 bases). V shed 5 bases and J shed 3 bases, with 10 bases lying between them. Germline-derived CDR1 and CDR2 are MNHEY and SVGEGT. The CDR3 runs to 13 residues. CDR3 DNA: TGTGCCAGCAGTCTGACTAGGAAAGAGACCCAGTACTTC. Its protein product is CASSLTRKETQYF.

This chain connects TRBV7-3 to TRBJ2-3; D gene uncertain. In germline, CDR1 is SGHTA, CDR2 FQGTGA. V was pared by 3 bases and J by 2 bases, with 9 bases between. There are 14 residues in the CDR3. The CDR3 DNA is TGTGCCAGCAGCTTTATGGGTGCCACAGATACGCAGTATTTT. Translated, it gives CASSFMGATDTQYF.

This clone was observed many times. This chain uses TRBV4-3 with TRBJ2-3, with D tentatively TRBD2 (5 bases). The CDR3 loop spans 16 amino acids. The V gene's germline CDR1 is LGHNA and CDR2 YSLEER. Trimming stripped 0 bases from V and 1 base from J, with 11 bases between. This chain's CDR3 is CASSQDFGSGTDTQYF. The CDR3 DNA is TGCGCCAGCAGCCAAGATTTTGGTAGCGGCACAGATACGCAGTATTTT.

This clone was seen repeatedly, ten times or more. The chain uses TRBV15 and TRBJ2-3; 8 bases fit TRBD1. Germline V gene lookup returns CDR1 LNHNV and CDR2 YYDKDF (reference sequence). V lost 3 bases, J lost 6 bases, and 2 bases stayed unmatched. The CDR3 length is 13 residues. The CDR3 bases are TGTGCCACCAGCAGCAGGGGGCAGGATACGCAGTATTTT. Translated: CATSSRGQDTQYF.

This clone was seen ten or more times. This chain links TRBV7-3 with TRBJ2-3; D is ambiguous. CDR1 and CDR2 (germline): SGHTA, FQGTGA. V dropped 6 bases and J dropped 1 base, with 8 bases sitting between them. There are 13 residues in the CDR3. The CDR3 sequence is CASRGSGTDTQYF. The CDR3 DNA is TGTGCCAGCAGAGGTTCGGGCACAGATACGCAGTATTTT.

This clone was recorded at least ten times. J is TRBJ1-6 and V is TRBV6-1; D gene uncertain. The V end lost 5 bases, the J end lost 0 bases, and 14 bases lay between the germline ends. The V gene's germline CDR1 is MNHNS and CDR2 SASEGT. This CDR3 is 17 amino acids long. This CDR3 is CASSSPAVSSYNSPLHF. The CDR3 coding sequence is TGTGCCAGCAGTTCGCCCGCGGTGAGCTCCTATAATTCACCCCTCCACTTT.

This clone was recorded many times. The gene calls are TRBV12-3 or TRBV12-4 and TRBJ2-2; D possibly corresponds to TRBD2 (6 bases). The CDR3 totals 16 residues. The germline V and J ends were trimmed by 7 bases and 4 bases, with 19 bases remaining between them. The CDR3: CASTTSRAGSTGELFF. CDR3 bases: TGTGCCAGCACCACCTCCAGGGCCGGGAGCACCGGGGAGCTGTTTTTT.

For the CDR3, the DNA is TGTGCCAGCAGTTTAAAATTTACAGGGATCTACGAGCAGTACTTC. It yields the protein CASSLKFTGIYEQYF. The V call is TRBV28, the J call TRBJ2-7; TRBD1 might be the D (6 bases). CDR1 and CDR2 (germline): MDHEN, SYDVKM. The CDR3 consists of 15 residues. The V end was cut by 2 bases, the J end by 3 bases, with 14 bases between.

The table lists this clone with many counts. The CDR3 sequence: CASSDTSDAYNEQFF. The CDR3 region has the DNA TGTGCCAGCAGTGACACTAGCGATGCATACAATGAGCAGTTCTTC. The rearrangement uses TRBV6-1 and TRBJ2-1, with TRBD2 matching 7 bases. The CDR3 extends over 15 amino acids. Germline V gene lookup returns CDR1 MNHNS and CDR2 SASEGT. V trimming: 3 bases; J trimming: 4 bases; junction bases outside the gene matches: 6.

This clone came up many times. J is TRBJ2-3 and V is TRBV5-4, with 9 bases that match TRBD2. V lost 0 bases to trimming and J lost 1 base; unmatched junction nucleotides: 0. This CDR3 has 15 amino acids. Germline CDR1 and CDR2: SGHNT and YYREEE (reference sequence). The CDR3 DNA follows: TGTGCCAGCAGCTTGGGACTAGCGGGCACAGATACGCAGTATTTT. Its protein product is CASSLGLAGTDTQYF.

This chain links TRBV6-1 with TRBJ2-1; 11 nucleotides line up with TRBD1. This CDR3 is built from 13 residues. Germline loops: CDR1 MNHNS, CDR2 SASEGT. J lost 10 bases, V lost 3 bases, and 2 bases had no gene match. The CDR3 DNA sequence: TGTGCCAGCAGTGAGGACAGGGGGCTGGAGCAGTTCTTC. Amino acid sequence: CASSEDRGLEQFF.

Many counts were recorded for this clone. V and J are TRBV11-2 and TRBJ2-4; D is perhaps TRBD2 (6 bases). Trimming removed 4 bases from V and 7 bases from J, with 17 bases in between. Germline values: CDR1 SGHAT, CDR2 FQNNGV. The CDR3 contains 15 residues. The CDR3 is CASSSLEGFRNIQYF. CDR3 nucleotide sequence: TGTGCCAGCAGCTCCTTGGAGGGGTTTAGGAACATTCAGTACTTC. Looking up the rest from reference TRBV11-2 and TRBJ2-4 gives the full variable domain: EAGVAQSPRYKIIEKRQSVAFWCNPISGHATLYWYQQILGQGPKLLIQFQNNGVVDDSQLPKDRFSAERLKGVDSTLKIQPAKLEDSAVYLCASSSLEGFRNIQYFGAGTRLSVL.

The V call is TRBV20-1, the J call TRBJ2-1; the D is unclear. In germline, CDR1 is DFQATT, CDR2 SNEGSKA (reference sequence). The ends were cut back, 1 base at V and 12 bases at J, with 13 bases in the middle. The CDR3 loop spans 12 amino acids. CDR3 in amino acids: CSARALQAGQFF. In DNA, the CDR3 is TGCAGTGCTAGAGCGCTCCAAGCCGGGCAGTTCTTC.

This clone was found many times. J is TRBJ2-3 and V is TRBV9, with 9 bases matching TRBD2. After removal of 4 bases from V and 4 bases from J, the junction contained 7 bases not matched to a gene. Germline values: CDR1 SGDLS, CDR2 YYNGEE. This CDR3 is 15 amino acids long. Here the CDR3 DNA reads TGTGCCAGCAGCCCTGATGCTAGCGGGGCAGATACGCAGTATTTT. Translated: CASSPDASGADTQYF.

This clone was counted only a few times. The V gene is TRBV10-1, the J gene TRBJ2-2; the D call may be TRBD1 or TRBD2 (5 bases each). The germline CDR1 and CDR2 sequences are WNHNN and SYGVQD (reference sequence). Trimming pared 2 bases from V and 0 bases from J, leaving 13 bases between. The CDR3 extends over 17 amino acids. The CDR3: CASSESLGVANTGELFF. The CDR3 coding sequence is TGCGCCAGCAGTGAGAGTCTGGGGGTAGCGAACACCGGGGAGCTGTTTTTT.

This clone came up many times. A much larger clonotype is one base distant, so this may be a read error. Other DNA sequences in the sample encode the same CDR3. This chain connects TRBV20-1 to TRBJ1-3; D gene uncertain. The CDR3 totals 15 residues. Trimming pared 4 bases from V and 4 bases from J, leaving 17 bases between. Germline CDR1 is DFQATT and CDR2 is SNEGSKA (reference sequence). The CDR3: CSAIPIRSSGNTIYF. The CDR3 DNA sequence: TGCAGTGCTATCCCTATTCGGAGCTCGGGAAACACCATATATTTT.

In this sample, this clone turned up a few times. This sequence joins TRBV27 and TRBJ2-7, with 9 bases lining up with TRBD2. There are 14 residues in the CDR3. Per the germline V gene, CDR1 is MNHEY and CDR2 is SMNVEV (reference sequence). J lost 3 bases, V lost 4 bases, and 4 bases had no gene match. CDR3 coding DNA: TGTGCCAGCAGTTCTAGCGGGGTTGACTACGAGCAGTACTTC. It is translated as CASSSSGVDYEQYF.

This clone was seen repeatedly, ten times or more. The chain joins TRBV12-2 to TRBJ2-7; TRBD2, the table's D call, was not compared with the DNA. TRBV12-2 is shown as a pseudogene. This CDR3 region has 18 residues. The CDR3 nucleotides read TGTGCAAGTCGCTTATCGGAAGCGGGCGGGGAGATCTCCTACGAGCAGTACTTC. Protein product: CASRLSEAGGEISYEQYF.

The chain uses TRBV28 and TRBJ2-7, with 13 bases lining up with TRBD2. Trimming cost V 5 bases and J 2 bases; bases outside gene matches: 3. Germline CDR1 and CDR2: MDHEN and SYDVKM. The CDR3 has 15 residues. CDR3 bases: TGTGCCAGCAGTCCTGGACTAGCGGGAGCCTACGAGCAGTACTTC. Encoded protein: CASSPGLAGAYEQYF.

In its sample, this clone was seen many times. Being one base from a much bigger clone, this may be a read error. The chain recombines TRBV6-2 or TRBV6-3 with TRBJ2-2; unclear D gene. Germline CDR1 MNHEY, CDR2 SVGEGT. The CDR3 consists of 13 residues. The germline V and J ends were trimmed by 5 bases and 10 bases, with 14 bases remaining between them. CDR3 bases: TGTGCCAGCAGTCACCTCGACGGTACGGAGCTGTTTTTT. Its translation is CASSHLDGTELFF.

In regard to this clone: The junction shows a germline mismatch at one end, possibly a read error. This specimen includes other DNA sequences encoding the same CDR3. The J gene is TRBJ2-3, the V gene TRBV5-1; D is possibly TRBD2 (5 bases). Per germline, CDR1 SGHRS and CDR2 YFSETQ. The length of the CDR3 is 16 residues. The CDR3 sequence: CASSLALTGSVDTQYF. For the CDR3, the DNA is TGTGCCAGCAGCTTGGCACTAACGGGATCGGTGGATACGCAGTATTTT.

By sample fraction, this clone is medium-sized. V is TRBV12-3 or TRBV12-4 and J is TRBJ2-7; D is perhaps TRBD1 (6 bases). The V end lost 6 bases, the J end lost 3 bases, and 9 bases lay between the germline ends. This CDR3 contains 12 residues. The DNA of the CDR3 is TGTGCCAGCAGCCCAGGGGTCTACGAGCAGTACTTC. Translated, it gives CASSPGVYEQYF.

This clone is medium-sized (0.01 to 0.1%) by share. V gene TRBV5-1 combines with J gene TRBJ2-1; D is unresolved. The germline V gene has CDR1 SGHRS and CDR2 YFSETQ. This CDR3 contains 16 residues. V lost 7 bases to trimming and J lost 0 bases, with 17 bases between them. CDR3 DNA sequence: TGCGCCAGCGGTGAAGCTATTATGAGCTCCTACAATGAGCAGTTCTTC. Its protein is CASGEAIMSSYNEQFF.

This clone has at least ten counts. The sample carries other DNA sequences with the same CDR3. This rearrangement joins TRBV20-1 to TRBJ2-3, with D hard to call. CDR3 length: 11 amino acids. Trimming pared 3 bases from V and 3 bases from J, leaving 4 bases between. Germline CDR1 is DFQATT and CDR2 is SNEGSKA (reference sequence). CDR3 bases: TGCAGTGCTAGCCAGACAGATACGCAGTATTTT. Translated: CSASQTDTQYF.